The 13 T cell receptor beta chains below were found in one sample sequenced in a study of shared clonotypes between healthy human individuals. Profiled with immunoSEQ multiplex PCR; TCRdb holds only in-frame clones, not every one. This table holds about 480,000 clones, 60% to 85% found once. The sample comprised PBMCs. Receptor source: a woman aged 40 to 50 in good health. Some clones in this sample may be carry-over from other donors' samples.

This clone turned up a few times. Being one base from a much bigger clone, this may be a read error. This chain connects TRBV2 to TRBJ1-1; no firm D call. The CDR3 is 11 residues long. CDR1 SNHLY and CDR2 FYNNEI come from the germline V gene. V was clipped by 3 bases and J by 1 base, with 0 bases between them. In DNA form, the CDR3 reads TGTGCCAGCAGTGAGAACACTGAAGCTTTCTTT. As protein: CASSENTEAFF.

CDR3 nucleotides: TGCGCCAGCAGCCCACCTGGAAACACCATATATTTT. Protein: CASSPPGNTIYF. This chain joins TRBV5-1 and TRBJ1-3; D remains ambiguous. Per the germline V gene, CDR1 is SGHRS and CDR2 is YFSETQ. There are 12 residues in the CDR3. With 4 bases removed from V and 2 bases from J, the gap between germline ends came to 4 bases.

V is TRBV20-1 and J is TRBJ2-7, with unresolved D. The V end was cut by 4 bases, the J end by 3 bases, with 7 bases between. In germline, CDR1 is DFQATT, CDR2 SNEGSKA (reference sequence). This CDR3 has 11 amino acids. The CDR3 DNA reads as TGCAGTGCTACCCCGGACTACGAGCAGTACTTC. Its translation: CSATPDYEQYF.

The chain carries TRBV18 and TRBJ2-7; 10 bases agree with TRBD1. Germline V gene lookup returns CDR1 KGHSH and CDR2 LQKENI. V lost 8 bases to trimming and J lost 3 bases; unmatched junction nucleotides: 4. There are 13 residues in the CDR3. The CDR3 DNA is TGTGCCAGCAGGGGACAGGGGATCTACGAGCAGTACTTC. Its protein is CASRGQGIYEQYF. The full variable domain, in which reference TRBV18 and TRBJ2-7 provide the parts outside the CDR3, is NAGVMQNPRHLVRRRGQEARLRCSPMKGHSHVYWYRQLPEEGLKFMVYLQKENIIDESGMPKERFSAEFPKEGPSILRIQQVVRGDSAAYFCASRGQGIYEQYFGPGTRLTVT.

In this sample, this clone turned up a few times. The gene calls are TRBV19 and TRBJ2-3; D not certain. V lost 9 bases and J lost 0, with 13 bases in between. The CDR3 is 14 amino acids. Germline V gene lookup returns CDR1 LNHDA and CDR2 SQIVND (reference sequence). The CDR3, as DNA: TGTGCCAGCTCCCTCTTGAGCAGCACAGATACGCAGTATTTT. Its translation: CASSLLSSTDTQYF.

The chain links TRBV10-3 to TRBJ1-6; TRBD1 aligns across 9 bases. This CDR3 spans 14 amino acids. From germline, CDR1 is ENHRY and CDR2 SYGVKD. J gave up 0 bases and V 9 bases, and 0 bases lay outside the gene matches. The CDR3 bases are TGTGCCATGACAGGGGGCTCCTATAATTCACCCCTCCACTTT. It encodes CAMTGGSYNSPLHF.

The chain employs TRBV4-2 and TRBJ2-2; D might be TRBD1 or TRBD2, each matching 5 bases. Trimming pared 0 bases from V and 6 bases from J, leaving 14 bases between. Per germline, CDR1 LGHNA and CDR2 YNFKEQ. The CDR3 runs to 16 residues. CDR3 residues: CASSQDDRGPAGELFF. In DNA form, the CDR3 reads TGTGCCAGCAGCCAAGATGACCGGGGCCCGGCCGGGGAGCTGTTTTTT.

The J gene is TRBJ2-7, the V gene TRBV7-3; the match to TRBD2 covers 8 bases. The J segment lost 5 bases and the V segment lost 4 bases, leaving 4 bases of the junction unmatched. Germline CDR1 reads SGHTA; CDR2 reads FQGTGA. This CDR3 is built from 13 residues. Here the CDR3 DNA reads TGTGCCAGCAGCTCAGCGGGAGAAAACGAGCAGTACTTC. It is translated as CASSSAGENEQYF.

The V and J genes are TRBV21-1 and TRBJ2-1; TRBD2, as called in the table, went unchecked against the DNA. TRBV21-1 represents a pseudogene. This CDR3 has 18 amino acids. CDR3 DNA sequence: TGTGCCAGCAGCCTTAGGGTAGCGGCTAGCGGGGCCTACAATGAGCAGTTCTTC. Translating it yields CASSLRVAASGAYNEQFF.

The chain uses TRBV13 and TRBJ2-2; 7 bases fit TRBD1. This CDR3 comprises 14 residues. Germline V gene lookup returns CDR1 PRHDT and CDR2 FYEKMQ (reference sequence). V lost 5 bases to trimming and J lost 8 bases; unmatched junction nucleotides: 8. The CDR3 region is CASSQRTGGGELFF. In DNA, the CDR3 is TGTGCCAGCAGCCAGCGGACAGGAGGAGGGGAGCTGTTTTTT. The whole variable domain, filled in from reference TRBV13 and TRBJ2-2, reads AAGVIQSPRHLIKEKRETATLKCYPIPRHDTVYWYQQGPGQDPQFLISFYEKMQSDKGSIPDRFSAQQFSDYHSELNMSSLELGDSALYFCASSQRTGGGELFFGEGSRLTVL.

The chain recombines TRBV7-8 with TRBJ2-7; TRBD1 might be the D (7 bases). This CDR3 comprises 14 residues. Trimming took off 4 bases at V and 3 bases at J, with 13 bases between the two ends. The germline V gene encodes CDR1 SGHVS and CDR2 FQNEAQ. The DNA of the CDR3 is TGTGCCAGCAGCTATCCAGGGGGGAGCTACGAGCAGTACTTC. It yields the protein CASSYPGGSYEQYF.

The chain is built from TRBV7-8 and TRBJ2-2; D is uncertain. This CDR3 has 15 amino acids. From germline, CDR1 is SGHVS and CDR2 FQNEAQ. Trimming took off 6 bases at V and 0 bases at J, with 11 bases between the two ends. DNA for the CDR3: TGTGCCAGCAGTCGTCAAGAGACGAACACCGGGGAGCTGTTTTTT. Translated, it gives CASSRQETNTGELFF.

The V gene is TRBV11-1, the J gene TRBJ2-4; possible D gene TRBD2, 5 bases. V lost 1 base, J lost 0 bases, and 10 bases lay in between. CDR3 length equals 16 residues. Per germline, CDR1 SGHAT and CDR2 FQDESV (reference sequence). The CDR3 region is CASSLGSGSAKNIQYF. The CDR3, as DNA: TGTGCCAGCAGCTTAGGGTCGGGATCAGCCAAAAACATTCAGTACTTC. Together with reference TRBV11-1 and TRBJ2-4, the CDR3 gives the full variable domain: EAEVAQSPRYKITEKSQAVAFWCDPISGHATLYWYRQILGQGPELLVQFQDESVVDDSQLPKDRFSAERLKGVDSTLKIQPAELGDSAMYLCASSLGSGSAKNIQYFGAGTRLSVL.